The 27 T cell receptor beta chains below come from one sample, sequenced in a study of human T cells and chemical hapten exposure. Described time point: patch test 1, 2 weeks after DPC sensitization. Treatment of the sample: therapeutic diphenylcyclopropenone sensitization with weekly scalp DPC. MiXCR was run by TCRdb on the RACE reads, yielding one entry per CDR3 protein. The sample yields 70,000 to 100,000 distinct CDR3 sequences, roughly 7.2% seen once. Source: whole blood, taken in connection with sensitization to the hapten diphenylcyclopropenone (DPC). The receptors here all came from a woman between 25 and 40 years old with alopecia areata. Some clones in this sample may be carry-over from other donors' samples.

This clonotype was detected only a few times. The CDR3 DNA sequence: TGTGCCAGCAGTACCCAGAGGTCTGCATATCAGCCCCAGCATTTT. Translating it yields CASSTQRSAYQPQHF. The rearrangement links TRBV2 to TRBJ1-5; no clear D. CDR1 and CDR2 (germline): SNHLY, FYNNEI. Trimming took 5 bases from V and 5 from J, leaving 16 bases between them. The CDR3 loop spans 15 amino acids.

This clonotype was observed a handful of times. This rearrangement joins TRBV29-1 to TRBJ2-7; D gene uncertain. CDR3 length: 11 residues. Per germline, CDR1 SQVTM and CDR2 ANQGSEA. V was trimmed by 6 bases and J by 4 bases, leaving 10 bases between them. CDR3 sequence: CSVVLIYEQYF. The CDR3 DNA follows: TGCAGCGTCGTCCTGATATACGAGCAGTACTTC.

The table lists this clonotype with many counts. This rearrangement joins TRBV20-1 to TRBJ1-3; D gene ambiguous. The CDR3 consists of 16 residues. V lost 6 bases, J lost 1 base, and 19 bases lay in between. Per germline, CDR1 DFQATT and CDR2 SNEGSKA (reference sequence). This CDR3 reads CSAPDPMGFSGNTIYF. The CDR3 DNA follows: TGCAGTGCCCCAGACCCCATGGGTTTTTCTGGAAACACCATATATTTT.

Many counts were recorded for this clonotype. This chain joins TRBV7-6 and TRBJ2-5; D gene unclear. The CDR3 length is 15 residues. Germline values: CDR1 SGHVS, CDR2 FNYEAQ. Trimming cost V 4 bases and J 5 bases, with 17 bases left between them. The CDR3 nucleotides read TGTGCCAGCAGCTCCCCGACAAACTTAGGGGAGACCCAGTACTTC. This encodes CASSSPTNLGETQYF.

The CDR3 nucleotides read TGTGCCAGCAGCCTGGGACCTGGAGACATTCAGTACTTC. It translates to CASSLGPGDIQYF. The V call is TRBV5-6, the J call TRBJ2-4; TRBD1 or TRBD2 may be the D gene (5 bases each). CDR1 and CDR2 (germline): SGHDT, YYEEEE. The V and J ends lost 4 bases and 8 bases respectively, with 13 bases between them. This CDR3 has 13 residues.

This clonotype was observed at least ten times. This chain links TRBV3-1 with TRBJ2-6, with D hard to call. CDR1 LGHDT and CDR2 YNNKEL come from the germline V gene (reference sequence). The CDR3 is 14 residues long. Trimming left V 6 bases short and J 1 base short, with 7 bases between. The CDR3 DNA is TGTGCCAGCAGGGCCGAGTCTGGGGCCAACGTCCTGACTTTC. This codes for CASRAESGANVLTF.

This clonotype has a handful of counts. The chain has TRBV12-3 or TRBV12-4 and TRBJ2-7, with D possibly matching TRBD1 (6 bases). Trimming removed 5 bases at V and 7 bases at J, with 24 bases between. The CDR3 is 16 amino acids. The CDR3 protein is CASSTRGSGAQGEQYF. The CDR3 nucleotides read TGTGCCAGCAGTACTCGGGGTAGTGGGGCCCAGGGGGAGCAGTACTTC.

This clonotype was seen only a few times. The chain carries TRBV10-3 and TRBJ2-7, with D maybe TRBD1 (6 bases). Germline assignment: CDR1 ENHRY and CDR2 SYGVKD. The length of the CDR3 is 13 residues. Deletions cut 6 bases from V and 2 bases from J, with 11 bases between. The CDR3 region has the DNA TGTGCCATCAGGGGGGACATTACCTACGAGCAGTACTTC. Its protein product is CAIRGDITYEQYF.

This clonotype occurred a few times. CDR3 in DNA: TGCGCCAGCAGCCTCTTAGCGGGGGATTTGTCCGGGGAGCTGTTTTTT. Its translation is CASSLLAGDLSGELFF. This chain links TRBV5-1 with TRBJ2-2; 9 bases align to TRBD2. There are 16 residues in the CDR3. Germline values: CDR1 SGHRS, CDR2 YFSETQ. Unmatched junction bases numbered 10, after V lost 4 bases and J lost 6 bases.

Ten or more counts support this clonotype. V usage is TRBV29-1 and J usage is TRBJ2-7, with D possibly being TRBD2 (6 bases). This CDR3 is 14 amino acids long. Germline CDR1 and CDR2: SQVTM and ANQGSEA. V lost 6 bases and J lost 0, with 15 bases in between. The CDR3 region is CSVGGRGPSYEQYF. CDR3 bases: TGCAGCGTGGGGGGTAGAGGACCCTCCTACGAGCAGTACTTC.

The table lists this clonotype with many counts. This sequence joins TRBV20-1 and TRBJ2-7, with D maybe TRBD2 (5 bases). V was pared by 3 bases and J by 7 bases, with 16 bases between. This CDR3 comprises 13 residues. Germline loops: CDR1 DFQATT, CDR2 SNEGSKA (reference sequence). DNA for the CDR3: TGCAGTGCTAGTCGAGAGGCCACGGGGGAGCAGTACTTC. Translating it yields CSASREATGEQYF.

This clonotype was observed many times. The genes are TRBV18 and TRBJ2-2; no reliable D call. Trimming removed 6 bases at V and 6 bases at J, with 17 bases between. Germline CDR1 is KGHSH and CDR2 is LQKENI. The CDR3 length is 15 residues. The CDR3: CASSPAGPFSGELFF. The CDR3, as DNA: TGTGCCAGCTCGCCGGCAGGTCCTTTCTCCGGGGAGCTGTTTTTT.

The V call is TRBV20-1, the J call TRBJ1-1, with 7 bases lining up with TRBD1. Looked up from germline, CDR1 is DFQATT and CDR2 is SNEGSKA (reference sequence). There are 16 residues in the CDR3. Trimming at V came to 0 bases and at J to 3 bases, leaving 10 bases not matched to a gene. The CDR3 DNA reads TGCAGTGCTAGAGATGAGCGGAGGGGGCGGGACACTGAAGCTTTCTTT. Amino acid sequence: CSARDERRGRDTEAFF.

In its sample, this clonotype was seen many times. The CDR3 DNA reads as TGTGCCTGGAGTGGGGGGACAGGGGGCTCCTACAATGAGCAGTTCTTC. It specifies CAWSGGTGGSYNEQFF. The J gene is TRBJ2-1, the V gene TRBV30, with 11 bases that match TRBD1. Per germline, CDR1 GTSNPN and CDR2 SVGIG (reference sequence). Trimming cost V 1 base and J 0 bases; bases outside gene matches: 2. There are 16 residues in the CDR3.

This clonotype was seen ten or more times. V gene TRBV3-1 combines with J gene TRBJ2-7, with D unclear. Germline CDR1 and CDR2: LGHDT and YNNKEL (reference sequence). V was shortened by 1 base and J by 3 bases, with 4 bases between the two germline ends. The CDR3 length is 12 residues. The CDR3, as DNA: TGTGCCAGCAGCCAAGGGGGCTACGAGCAGTACTTC. It yields the protein CASSQGGYEQYF.

This clonotype was counted ten times or more. The rearrangement uses TRBV25-1 and TRBJ2-3; 7 bases line up with TRBD1. V gave up 4 bases and J gave up 0 bases; unmatched junction bases: 7. Per the germline V gene, CDR1 is MGHDK and CDR2 is SYGVNS. The CDR3 runs to 16 residues. The CDR3 protein is CASSGPDRTSTDTQYF. CDR3 coding DNA: TGTGCCAGCAGTGGACCGGACAGGACCAGCACAGATACGCAGTATTTT.

This clonotype was seen ten or more times. The chain recombines TRBV20-1 with TRBJ2-7; TRBD1 matches 8 bases. V lost 6 bases to trimming and J lost 7 bases; unmatched junction nucleotides: 14. The CDR3 extends over 14 amino acids. Germline loops: CDR1 DFQATT, CDR2 SNEGSKA (reference sequence). In nucleotides, the CDR3 is TGCAGTGCAGGAGCCGGGACAGGATTTAGAGAGCAGTACTTC. This codes for CSAGAGTGFREQYF.

The table lists this clonotype with a few counts. The J gene is TRBJ1-6, the V gene TRBV6-1, with D tentatively TRBD1 (5 bases). CDR1 and CDR2 (germline): MNHNS, SASEGT. The V end lost 2 bases, the J end lost 9 bases, and 8 bases lay between the germline ends. The CDR3 contains 13 residues. The CDR3 is CASSEWGGSPLHF. The DNA of the CDR3 is TGTGCCAGCAGTGAATGGGGCGGTTCACCCCTCCACTTT.

This clonotype was seen many times. The genes are TRBV6-5 and TRBJ1-4; 9 bases match TRBD1. The CDR3 is made up of 15 amino acids. Germline CDR1 MNHEY, CDR2 SVGAGI. The V gene end was trimmed by 4 bases and the J gene end by 8 bases; junction bases not matched to a gene: 8. The CDR3 region is CASSSPSGQGEKLFF. CDR3 nucleotide sequence: TGTGCCAGCAGTTCCCCGTCGGGACAGGGAGAAAAACTGTTTTTT.

The sample holds many counts of this clonotype. The chain links TRBV9 to TRBJ2-2, with a possible D match to TRBD2 (5 bases). The CDR3 spans 14 residues. V lost 0 bases to trimming and J lost 6 bases, with 9 bases between them. CDR1 and CDR2 from the germline V gene are SGDLS and YYNGEE. The CDR3 reads CASSVAGFPGELFF. DNA for the CDR3: TGTGCCAGCAGCGTAGCGGGGTTCCCCGGGGAGCTGTTTTTT. Full variable domain (outside the CDR3, taken from reference TRBV9 and TRBJ2-2): DSGVTQTPKHLITATGQRVTLRCSPRSGDLSVYWYQQSLDQGLQFLIQYYNGEERAKGNILERFSAQQFPDLHSELNLSSLELGDSALYFCASSVAGFPGELFFGEGSRLTVL.

CDR3 sequence reads: CSSQDRDRGEKLFF. CDR3 nucleotide sequence: TGCAGTTCTCAGGACCGGGACAGGGGCGAAAAACTGTTTTTT. The rearrangement links TRBV20-1 to TRBJ1-4; 10 nucleotides match TRBD1. V was clipped by 8 bases and J by 8 bases; unmatched bases: 11. The CDR3 is 14 residues long. CDR1 and CDR2 from the germline V gene are DFQATT and SNEGSKA (reference sequence).

CDR3 in amino acids: CASSLQGWNTEAFF. Here the CDR3 DNA reads TGTGCCAGCAGCCTCCAGGGATGGAACACTGAAGCTTTCTTT. J is TRBJ1-1 and V is TRBV7-9; TRBD1 might be the D (5 bases). V was cut by 5 bases and J by 1 base, with 11 bases left in between. The CDR3 has 14 amino acids. Germline V lookup: CDR1 SEHNR, CDR2 FQNEAQ (reference sequence). Full variable domain (missing parts from reference TRBV7-9 and TRBJ1-1): DTGVSQNPRHKITKRGQNVTFRCDPISEHNRLYWYRQTLGQGPEFLTYFQNEAQLEKSRLLSDRFSAERPKGSFSTLEIQRTEQGDSAMYLCASSLQGWNTEAFFGQGTRLTVV.

This clonotype was seen ten or more times. The rearrangement links TRBV5-1 to TRBJ1-2; TRBD1 aligns across 11 bases. This CDR3 has 15 amino acids. J lost 1 base, V lost 3 bases, and 2 bases had no gene match. Germline V gene lookup returns CDR1 SGHRS and CDR2 YFSETQ. The CDR3 DNA sequence: TGCGCCAGCAGCTGGACAGGGGGCTTTAACTATGGCTACACCTTC. Protein: CASSWTGGFNYGYTF.

The chain joins TRBV30 to TRBJ2-7; D possibly matches TRBD1 or TRBD2 (5 bases each). Germline V CDR1 and CDR2: GTSNPN, SVGIG (reference sequence). The ends were cut back, 3 bases at V and 4 bases at J, with 19 bases in the middle. CDR3 size: 15 residues. Written as DNA, the CDR3 is TGTGCCTGGAGCCGTATAAGGGACCTCACATACGAGCAGTACTTC. Protein product: CAWSRIRDLTYEQYF.

This clonotype was observed many times. The chain employs TRBV7-9 and TRBJ1-4; no clear D gene. Germline lookup yields CDR1 SEHNR and CDR2 FQNEAQ (reference sequence). V was cut by 3 bases and J by 4 bases, with 6 bases left in between. The CDR3 is 13 amino acids. Here the CDR3 reads CASSFQSNEKLFF. The CDR3, as DNA: TGTGCCAGCAGCTTCCAGAGTAATGAAAAACTGTTTTTT.

This clonotype was recorded a few times. V gene TRBV29-1 combines with J gene TRBJ2-7, with D uncertain. CDR3 length equals 13 residues. V was clipped by 6 bases and J by 0 bases, with 12 bases between them. Looked up from germline, CDR1 is SQVTM and CDR2 is ANQGSEA. The CDR3 DNA sequence: TGCAGCGTGACCGATACCAGCTCCTACGAGCAGTACTTC. This sequence encodes CSVTDTSSYEQYF.

This clonotype was recorded at least ten times. The V and J genes are TRBV20-1 and TRBJ2-3; 13 bases fit TRBD2. The CDR3 is made up of 14 amino acids. After removal of 6 bases from V and 8 bases from J, the junction contained 8 bases not matched to a gene. Per the germline V gene, CDR1 is DFQATT and CDR2 is SNEGSKA (reference sequence). CDR3 loop: CSATLAGGRSTQYF. CDR3 nucleotides: TGCAGTGCAACACTAGCGGGGGGGCGGAGTACGCAGTATTTT.